This entry is about one T cell receptor beta chain. Deletions cut 8 bases from V and 2 bases from J, with 18 bases between. Germline V gene sequence: CDR1 SQVTM, CDR2 ANQGSEA. The CDR3 is 14 amino acids. Researchers took RNA transcripts and amplified TCR beta CDR3 regions from them. The library came from an HTBI-primed first-round RT-PCR and a second-round multiplex PCR. In TCRdb, the multiplex PCR reads were re-called with MiXCR into one record per CDR3 protein. The sample holds 500,000 to 700,000 distinct CDR3 sequences, 39% seen once. These data are taken from a study of Graves' ophthalmopathy and Graves' hyperthyroidism.

The V gene is TRBV29-1, the J gene TRBJ1-1; D not resolved. Sequencing input: peripheral blood or thyroid tissue (not recorded which). The receptor was derived from an adult man with Graves' hyperthyroidism. CDR3 sequence reads: CSSPPKGPNTEAFF. The CDR3 nucleotides read TGCAGCTCACCACCGAAAGGTCCAAACACTGAAGCTTTCTTT. Filled out from reference TRBV29-1 and TRBJ1-1, the complete variable domain reads SAVISQKPSRDICQRGTSLTIQCQVDSQVTMMFWYRQQPGQSLTLIATANQGSEATYESGFVIDKFPISRPNLTFSTLTVSNMSPEDSSIYLCSSPPKGPNTEAFFGQGTRLTVV.